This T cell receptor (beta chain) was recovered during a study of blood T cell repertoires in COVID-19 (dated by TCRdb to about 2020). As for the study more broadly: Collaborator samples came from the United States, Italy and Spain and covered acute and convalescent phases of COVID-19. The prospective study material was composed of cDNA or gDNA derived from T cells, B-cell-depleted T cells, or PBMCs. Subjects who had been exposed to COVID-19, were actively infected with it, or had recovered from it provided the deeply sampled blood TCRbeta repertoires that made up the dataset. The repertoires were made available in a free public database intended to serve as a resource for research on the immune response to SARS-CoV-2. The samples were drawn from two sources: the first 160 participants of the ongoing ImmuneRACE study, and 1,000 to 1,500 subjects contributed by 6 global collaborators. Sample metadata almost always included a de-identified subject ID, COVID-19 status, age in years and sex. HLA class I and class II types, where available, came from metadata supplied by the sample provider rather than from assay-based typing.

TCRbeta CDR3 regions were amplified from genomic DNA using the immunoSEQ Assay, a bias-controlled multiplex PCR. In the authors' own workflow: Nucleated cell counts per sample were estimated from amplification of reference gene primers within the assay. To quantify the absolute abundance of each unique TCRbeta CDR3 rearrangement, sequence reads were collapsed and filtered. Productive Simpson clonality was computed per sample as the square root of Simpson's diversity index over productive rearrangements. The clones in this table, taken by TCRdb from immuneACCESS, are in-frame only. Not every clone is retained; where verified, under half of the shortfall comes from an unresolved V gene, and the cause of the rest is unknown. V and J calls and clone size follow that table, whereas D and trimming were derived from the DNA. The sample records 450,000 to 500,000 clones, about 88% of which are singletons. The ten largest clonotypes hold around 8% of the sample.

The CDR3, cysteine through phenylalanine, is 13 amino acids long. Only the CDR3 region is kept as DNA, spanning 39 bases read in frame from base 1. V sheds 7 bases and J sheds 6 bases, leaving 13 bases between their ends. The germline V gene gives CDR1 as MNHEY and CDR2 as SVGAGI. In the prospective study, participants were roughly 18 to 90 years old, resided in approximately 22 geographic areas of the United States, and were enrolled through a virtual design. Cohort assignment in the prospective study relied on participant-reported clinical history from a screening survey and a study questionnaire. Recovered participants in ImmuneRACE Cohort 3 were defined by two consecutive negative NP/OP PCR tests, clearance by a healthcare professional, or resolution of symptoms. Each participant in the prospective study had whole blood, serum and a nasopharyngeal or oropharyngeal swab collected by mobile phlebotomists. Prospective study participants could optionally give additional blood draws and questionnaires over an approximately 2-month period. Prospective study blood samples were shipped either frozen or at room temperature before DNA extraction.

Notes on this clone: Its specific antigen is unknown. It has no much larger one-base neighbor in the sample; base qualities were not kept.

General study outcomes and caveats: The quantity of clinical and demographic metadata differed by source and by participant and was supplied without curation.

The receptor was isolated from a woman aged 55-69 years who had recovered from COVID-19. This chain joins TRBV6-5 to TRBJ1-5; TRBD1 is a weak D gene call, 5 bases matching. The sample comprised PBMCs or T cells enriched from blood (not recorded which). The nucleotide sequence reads TGTGCCAGCACCCCCAGGGTAGGTCAGCCCCAGCATTTT. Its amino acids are CASTPRVGQPQHF.